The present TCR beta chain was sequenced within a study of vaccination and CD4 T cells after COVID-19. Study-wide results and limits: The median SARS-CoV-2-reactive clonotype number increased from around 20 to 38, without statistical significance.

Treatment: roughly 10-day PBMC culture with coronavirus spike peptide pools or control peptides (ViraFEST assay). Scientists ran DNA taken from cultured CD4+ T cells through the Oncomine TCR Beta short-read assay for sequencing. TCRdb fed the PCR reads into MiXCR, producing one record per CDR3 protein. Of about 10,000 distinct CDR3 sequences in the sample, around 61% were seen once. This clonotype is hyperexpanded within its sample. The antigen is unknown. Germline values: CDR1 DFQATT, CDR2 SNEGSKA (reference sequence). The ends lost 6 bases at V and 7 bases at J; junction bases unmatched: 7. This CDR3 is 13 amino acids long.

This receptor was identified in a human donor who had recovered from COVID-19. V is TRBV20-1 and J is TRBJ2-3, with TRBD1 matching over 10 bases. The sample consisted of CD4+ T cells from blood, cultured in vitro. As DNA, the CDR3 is TGCAGTGCGCCGGGACAGGGGTTTTATACGCAGTATTTT. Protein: CSAPGQGFYTQYF.